The 30 T cell receptor beta chains below were found in one sample sequenced in a study of regulatory T cells in long-lasting Graves disease. Arm-PCR with iRepertoire HTBI primers amplified the CDR3 regions for these TCR beta libraries. TCRdb itself ran the multiplex PCR reads through MiXCR, one entry per CDR3 protein. The sample carries hundreds of thousands of distinct CDR3 sequences, 15% to 20% recorded once. Indicated time point: newly diagnosed GD, antithyroid drugs for less than 3 months. PBMC RNA was the source of the TCR library. This sample also appeared in a second study, on T cells in Graves' hyperthyroidism and ophthalmopathy.

The sequencing used peripheral blood mononuclear cells (PBMCs), collected at new diagnosis, from a patient treated with antithyroid drugs. Every receptor here comes from a woman in her 30s with Graves disease.

This clonotype was seen at least ten times. CDR3 sequence reads: CASSLGGVTSPLHF. As DNA, the CDR3 is TGTGCCAGCAGCTTAGGGGGGGTCACTTCACCCCTCCACTTT. The J gene is TRBJ1-6, the V gene TRBV7-9, with D possibly matching TRBD1 (5 bases). In germline, CDR1 is SEHNR, CDR2 FQNEAQ (reference sequence). V lost 1 base and J lost 9, with 10 bases in between. CDR3 length: 14 amino acids.

Notes on this clonotype: A single base separates this from a much larger clone, so it may be a read error. The CDR3 does not end in the conserved phenylalanine or tryptophan, so this is likely a read error. The chain combines TRBV3-1 with TRBJ2-1; the match to TRBD1 covers 9 bases. Germline V gives CDR1 LGHDT, CDR2 YNNKEL (reference sequence). This CDR3 has 18 amino acids. The junction had 14 bases not matched to a gene; V was cut back by 0 bases and J by 8 bases. DNA of the CDR3: TGTGCCAGCAGCCAAGATGTTCCGGGGACAGGGATGAGCGATGAGCAGTTCCTC. Translating gives CASSQDVPGTGMSDEQFL.

This clonotype came up many times. The chain joins TRBV12-3 or TRBV12-4 to TRBJ2-1; D could derive from TRBD1 or TRBD2 (6 bases each). The CDR3 contains 14 residues. Trimming removed 8 bases at V and 10 bases at J, with 21 bases between. The CDR3 region is CASSDPEGGGEQFF. In nucleotides, the CDR3 is TGTGCCAGCTCGGACCCAGAGGGGGGCGGCGAGCAGTTCTTC.

This clonotype showed up many times. The chain joins TRBV28 to TRBJ2-7, with 9 nucleotides matching TRBD2. The length of the CDR3 is 12 residues. Germline CDR1 reads MDHEN; CDR2 reads SYDVKM. Trimming cost V 8 bases and J 2 bases; bases outside gene matches: 1. The CDR3, as DNA: TGTGCCAGCCGCGGGAGGGCCTACGAGCAGTACTTC. It is translated as CASRGRAYEQYF.

This clonotype was recorded many times. The chain employs TRBV11-2 and TRBJ2-3; no definite D call. The CDR3 consists of 12 residues. The V and J ends lost 5 bases and 6 bases respectively, with 9 bases between them. Germline V gives CDR1 SGHAT, CDR2 FQNNGV. CDR3 amino acids: CASSPGRDTQYF. The CDR3 region has the DNA TGTGCCAGCAGCCCAGGCAGGGATACGCAGTATTTT.

At least ten counts were recorded for this clonotype. This chain joins TRBV7-2 and TRBJ2-7; 7 positions agree with TRBD2. V dropped 4 bases and J dropped 2; count of bases not matched to a gene: 14. Per the germline V gene, CDR1 is SGHTA and CDR2 is FQGNSA. This CDR3 comprises 17 residues. Here the CDR3 reads CASSSQPGLAVPYEQYF. The DNA for the CDR3 is TGTGCCAGCAGCTCCCAACCTGGGCTAGCGGTTCCCTACGAGCAGTACTTC. Together with reference TRBV7-2 and TRBJ2-7, the CDR3 gives the full variable domain: GAGVSQSPSNKVTEKGKDVELRCDPISGHTALYWYRQSLGQGLEFLIYFQGNSAPDKSGLPSDRFSAERTGGSVSTLTIQRTQQEDSAVYLCASSSQPGLAVPYEQYFGPGTRLTVT.

The J gene is TRBJ2-5, the V gene TRBV29-1; TRBD1 agrees at 10 bases. V was clipped by 6 bases and J by 5 bases; unmatched bases: 9. The length of the CDR3 is 14 residues. Looked up from germline, CDR1 is SQVTM and CDR2 is ANQGSEA. CDR3 region: CSVRDRGASETQYF. CDR3 coding DNA: TGCAGCGTGAGGGACAGGGGCGCGTCGGAGACCCAGTACTTC.

Details on this clonotype: It may be a read error: a sequence one base away is much more abundant. V and J are TRBV28 and TRBJ2-7; TRBD1 agrees at 9 bases. The J call is uncertain, as TRBJ2-5 better fits the DNA end. Germline values: CDR1 MDHEN, CDR2 SYDVKM. The CDR3 runs 16 residues. DNA of the CDR3: TGTGCCACCGGGGGCCCTCCCGGGACAGGGCAAGGGACCCAGTACTTC. Residues: CATGGPPGTGQGTQYF.

At least ten counts were recorded for this clonotype. The chain employs TRBV6-2 or TRBV6-3 and TRBJ1-3, with D possibly being TRBD1 (5 bases). The CDR3 covers 11 residues. Trimming left V 8 bases short and J 7 bases short, with 9 bases between. Germline-derived CDR1 and CDR2 are MNHEY and SVGEGT. The CDR3 sequence is CASWGSNTIYF. CDR3 nucleotide sequence: TGTGCCAGCTGGGGGAGTAACACCATATATTTT.

In its sample, this clonotype was seen many times. This chain links TRBV28 with TRBJ2-1; D uncertain. CDR3 length: 12 residues. V gave up 3 bases and J gave up 6 bases, with 6 bases separating them. Looked up from germline, CDR1 is MDHEN and CDR2 is SYDVKM. CDR3 DNA: TGTGCCAGCAGTTTTTGGGGCAATGAGCAGTTCTTC. Its protein is CASSFWGNEQFF.

This clonotype was counted many times. The V and J genes are TRBV7-6 and TRBJ2-6; D unresolved. This CDR3 comprises 15 residues. The V end was cut by 8 bases, the J end by 2 bases, with 13 bases between. Germline lookup yields CDR1 SGHVS and CDR2 FNYEAQ. As DNA, the CDR3 is TGTGCCAGCGCACCAGAGGAGACTGGGGCCAACGTCCTGACTTTC. Protein product: CASAPEETGANVLTF.

This clonotype appeared a few times. The V call is TRBV18, the J call TRBJ2-1; 9 bases map to TRBD1. There are 12 residues in the CDR3. V trimming: 5 bases; J trimming: 15 bases; junction bases outside the gene matches: 8. CDR1 is KGHSH, CDR2 LQKENI, per germline. In DNA, the CDR3 is TGTGCCAGCTCAGGGACAGGGATAGGTTTGTTCTTC. It yields the protein CASSGTGIGLFF.

This sequence joins TRBV24-1 and TRBJ2-3; perhaps D is TRBD1 or TRBD2 (5 bases each). The CDR3 spans 16 residues. V was shortened by 3 bases and J by 1 base, with 13 bases between the two germline ends. The germline V gene encodes CDR1 KGHDR and CDR2 SFDVKD. The CDR3 DNA reads TGTGCCACCAGTGATCTCGGGACGCTCGGCACAGATACGCAGTATTTT. Translated: CATSDLGTLGTDTQYF.

In its sample, this clonotype was seen many times. The chain employs TRBV27 and TRBJ2-1, with TRBD1 matching 8 bases. This CDR3 is 15 amino acids long. J lost 1 base, V lost 6 bases, and 5 bases had no gene match. Germline CDR1 reads MNHEY; CDR2 reads SMNVEV (reference sequence). CDR3 amino acids: CASSGTGPSYNEQFF. In DNA form, the CDR3 reads TGTGCCAGCAGCGGGACAGGACCGTCCTACAATGAGCAGTTCTTC.

The sample holds many counts of this clonotype. J is TRBJ1-4 and V is TRBV20-1; no firm D call. Trimming took off 3 bases at V and 16 bases at J, with 18 bases between the two ends. The CDR3 loop spans 12 amino acids. Germline V gives CDR1 DFQATT, CDR2 SNEGSKA (reference sequence). The CDR3 nucleotides read TGCAGTGCTAGCGTGTATGAGGGCTTGGGGTTTTTT. It codes for CSASVYEGLGFF.

The rearrangement uses TRBV7-9 and TRBJ2-2; D unclear. The CDR3 totals 16 residues. The germline V gene encodes CDR1 SEHNR and CDR2 FQNEAQ (reference sequence). Trimming shortened V by 0 bases and J by 0 bases, and 8 bases separated the two germline ends. The CDR3 bases are TGTGCCAGCAGCTTAGCGCTGGCCGCGAACACCGGGGAGCTGTTTTTT. Protein product: CASSLALAANTGELFF.

The gene calls are TRBV18 and TRBJ1-5; D ambiguous. The length of the CDR3 is 13 residues. Germline-derived CDR1 and CDR2 are KGHSH and LQKENI. Trimming took 2 bases from V and 5 from J, leaving 7 bases between them. CDR3 sequence: CASSPGNDQPQHF. The DNA of the CDR3 is TGTGCCAGCTCACCAGGAAATGATCAGCCCCAGCATTTT.

V and J are TRBV4-1 and TRBJ1-2, with D tentatively TRBD1 (6 bases). CDR1 is MGHRA and CDR2 is YSYEKL in the germline V gene. The CDR3 is made up of 15 amino acids. V lost 4 bases, J lost 4 bases, and 16 bases lay in between. In DNA, the CDR3 is TGCGCCAGCAGCCGTTCGGAGGGGGAAGGCTATGGCTACACCTTC. Translation: CASSRSEGEGYGYTF.

This chain uses TRBV18 with TRBJ1-1; D not certain. The CDR3 loop spans 12 amino acids. Germline V CDR1 and CDR2: KGHSH, LQKENI. Trimming pared 3 bases from V and 5 bases from J, leaving 7 bases between. CDR3 in DNA: TGTGCCAGCTCACCGGCGTTTACTGAAGCTTTCTTT. It encodes CASSPAFTEAFF.

This clonotype has a count of ten or more. The V and J genes are TRBV28 and TRBJ2-5; 9 bases match TRBD1. This CDR3 is 16 amino acids long. Germline loops: CDR1 MDHEN, CDR2 SYDVKM. The V segment lost 5 bases and the J segment 3 bases; nucleotides outside the gene matches: 10. The CDR3 sequence: CASSPKLGQGKETQYF. CDR3 coding DNA: TGTGCCAGCAGTCCCAAGCTCGGACAGGGGAAAGAGACCCAGTACTTC. Looking up the rest from reference TRBV28 and TRBJ2-5 gives the full variable domain: DVKVTQSSRYLVKRTGEKVFLECVQDMDHENMFWYRQDPGLGLRLIYFSYDVKMKEKGDIPEGYSVSREKKERFSLILESASTNQTSMYLCASSPKLGQGKETQYFGPGTRLLVL.

The chain joins TRBV7-9 to TRBJ2-5; perhaps D is TRBD1 or TRBD2 (6 bases each). Trimming removed 1 base from V and 5 bases from J, with 11 bases in between. This CDR3 spans 14 amino acids. Germline CDR1 and CDR2: SEHNR and FQNEAQ (reference sequence). Here the CDR3 DNA reads TGTGCCAGCAGCTTAGTTGGGGGGCCGGAGACCCAGTACTTC. This encodes CASSLVGGPETQYF.

The chain couples TRBV5-4 to TRBJ2-5; D gene unclear. Trimming took 4 bases from V and 5 from J, leaving 12 bases between them. CDR1 is SGHNT and CDR2 is YYREEE in the germline V gene (reference sequence). CDR3 length equals 13 residues. The CDR3 is CASSGGDKETQYF. CDR3 bases: TGTGCCAGCAGCGGTGGTGATAAGGAGACCCAGTACTTC.

This clonotype was recorded at least ten times. This chain joins TRBV12-5 and TRBJ1-1; D is possibly TRBD1 (5 bases). The germline V gene has CDR1 LGHNT and CDR2 FRNRAP. This CDR3 contains 11 residues. The V gene lost 3 bases and the J gene lost 11 bases, with 10 bases spanning the gap. CDR3 in amino acids: CASGFEGRAFF. In DNA, the CDR3 is TGTGCTAGTGGTTTTGAGGGGAGGGCTTTCTTT.

In this sample, this clonotype turned up once. V usage is TRBV7-9 and J usage is TRBJ1-4, with D maybe TRBD1 (6 bases). The CDR3 totals 18 residues. V lost 0 bases, J lost 5 bases, and 19 bases lay in between. The germline V gene has CDR1 SEHNR and CDR2 FQNEAQ (reference sequence). The CDR3 reads CASSLALAGAGENEKLFF. The CDR3 DNA reads as TGTGCCAGCAGCTTAGCGTTGGCAGGGGCGGGGGAAAATGAAAAACTGTTTTTT.

This clonotype was detected many times. The chain links TRBV3-1 to TRBJ1-5; unclear D gene. Germline CDR1 LGHDT, CDR2 YNNKEL (reference sequence). V lost 2 bases to trimming and J lost 3 bases, with 11 bases between them. The CDR3 is made up of 15 amino acids. CDR3 bases: TGTGCCAGCAGCCAAACTTATAGTGACAATCAGCCCCAGCATTTT. This encodes CASSQTYSDNQPQHF. Combining the CDR3 with reference TRBV3-1 and TRBJ1-5 gives the whole variable domain DTAVSQTPKYLVTQMGNDKSIKCEQNLGHDTMYWYKQDSKKFLKIMFSYNNKELIINETVPNRFSPKSPDKAHLNLHINSLELGDSAVYFCASSQTYSDNQPQHFGDGTRLSIL.

A few counts support this clonotype. The gene calls are TRBV20-1 and TRBJ2-7; 7 nucleotides line up with TRBD2. CDR1 DFQATT and CDR2 SNEGSKA come from the germline V gene (reference sequence). This CDR3 has 14 amino acids. The J segment lost 3 bases and the V segment lost 2 bases, leaving 7 bases of the junction unmatched. CDR3 bases: TGCAGTGCTAGAATTCGAGGGAGGGACTACGAGCAGTACTTC. Residues: CSARIRGRDYEQYF.

This clonotype was detected many times. The chain has TRBV28 and TRBJ2-1; 9 bases match TRBD2. The trim removed 2 bases at V and 0 bases at J, leaving 14 bases unmatched. Germline CDR1 and CDR2: MDHEN and SYDVKM. CDR3 length equals 20 residues. Here the CDR3 DNA reads TGTGCCAGCAGTTTAAGGGGGCGGCTAGCGGGAATGAGCTCCTACAATGAGCAGTTCTTC. It is translated as CASSLRGRLAGMSSYNEQFF.

The V call is TRBV3-1, the J call TRBJ2-1; D might be TRBD2 (6 bases). This CDR3 is 11 amino acids long. V shed 0 bases and J shed 12 bases, with 6 bases lying between them. The germline CDR1 and CDR2 sequences are LGHDT and YNNKEL (reference sequence). The CDR3 sequence: CASSQELAQFF. The CDR3 DNA is TGTGCCAGCAGCCAAGAACTAGCGCAGTTCTTC.

This sequence joins TRBV2 and TRBJ2-7; maybe TRBD1 (5 bases). The germline V gene encodes CDR1 SNHLY and CDR2 FYNNEI. The CDR3 covers 14 residues. Trimming shortened V by 5 bases and J by 2 bases, and 13 bases separated the two germline ends. In nucleotides, the CDR3 is TGTGCCAGCAGTAGGGGAATCCCTACCTACGAGCAGTACTTC. Its protein is CASSRGIPTYEQYF.

Many counts were recorded for this clonotype. J is TRBJ2-2 and V is TRBV2, with 14 bases aligning to TRBD2. The CDR3 totals 17 residues. Germline-derived CDR1 and CDR2 are SNHLY and FYNNEI. Trimming removed 6 bases from V and 0 bases from J; junction bases left unmatched: 3. The CDR3 nucleotides are TGTGCCAGCAGCGGACTAGCGGGAGGATCGAACACCGGGGAGCTGTTTTTT. The encoded protein is CASSGLAGGSNTGELFF.